The source of this TCR beta chain is a study of blood T cell repertoires in COVID-19. There are 15 residues in the CDR3. Germline V lookup: CDR1 SNHLY, CDR2 FYNNEI. Trimming left V 7 bases short and J 0 bases short, with 12 bases between. Clones were sequenced by immunoSEQ multiplex PCR, and TCRdb holds only the in-frame ones, with some missing. The data show some 49,000 clones, with about 86% seen just once and approximately 20% held by the top ten. The origin of this receptor is a woman of 80 years or more with COVID-19, enrolled during active disease. Sequencing used peripheral blood. V is TRBV2 and J is TRBJ2-2; D gene ambiguous. The DNA for the CDR3 is TGTGCCAGCACTCCGGCGGCCTCGAACACCGGGGAGCTGTTTTTT. Its translation is CASTPAASNTGELFF.